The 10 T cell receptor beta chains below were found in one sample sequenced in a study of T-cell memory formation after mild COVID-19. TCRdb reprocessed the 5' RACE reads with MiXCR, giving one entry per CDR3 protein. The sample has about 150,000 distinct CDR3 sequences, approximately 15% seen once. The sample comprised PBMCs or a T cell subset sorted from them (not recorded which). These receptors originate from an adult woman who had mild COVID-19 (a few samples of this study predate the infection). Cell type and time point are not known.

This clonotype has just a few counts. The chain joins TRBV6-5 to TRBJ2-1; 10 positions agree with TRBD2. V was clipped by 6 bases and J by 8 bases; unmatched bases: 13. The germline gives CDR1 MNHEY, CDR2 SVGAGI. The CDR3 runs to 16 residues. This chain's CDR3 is CASRAPLAGERYEQFF. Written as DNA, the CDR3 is TGTGCCAGCAGGGCCCCCCTAGCGGGAGAAAGGTATGAGCAGTTCTTC.

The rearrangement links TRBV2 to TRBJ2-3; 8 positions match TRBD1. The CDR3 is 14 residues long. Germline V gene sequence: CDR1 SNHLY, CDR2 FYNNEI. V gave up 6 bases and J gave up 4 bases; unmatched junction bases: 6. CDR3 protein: CASRATTGADTQYF. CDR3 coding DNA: TGTGCCAGCAGGGCCACGACAGGGGCAGATACGCAGTATTTT.

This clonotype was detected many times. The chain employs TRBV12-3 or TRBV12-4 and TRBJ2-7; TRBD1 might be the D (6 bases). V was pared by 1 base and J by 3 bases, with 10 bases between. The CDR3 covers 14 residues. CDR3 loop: CASSLERGSYEQYF. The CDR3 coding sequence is TGTGCCAGCAGTTTAGAGAGGGGGAGCTACGAGCAGTACTTC.

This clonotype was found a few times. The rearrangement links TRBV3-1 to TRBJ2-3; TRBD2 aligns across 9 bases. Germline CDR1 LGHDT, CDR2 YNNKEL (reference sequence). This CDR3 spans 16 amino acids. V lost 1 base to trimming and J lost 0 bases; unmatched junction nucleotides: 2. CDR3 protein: CASSQAAGGSTDTQYF. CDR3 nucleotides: TGTGCCAGCAGCCAAGCAGCGGGGGGAAGCACAGATACGCAGTATTTT.

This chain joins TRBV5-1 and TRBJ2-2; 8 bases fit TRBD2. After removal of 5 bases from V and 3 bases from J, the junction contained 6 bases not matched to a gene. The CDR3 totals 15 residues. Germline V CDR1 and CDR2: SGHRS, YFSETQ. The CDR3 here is CASSPGTRDTGELFF. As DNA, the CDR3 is TGCGCCAGCAGTCCCGGGACTAGGGACACCGGGGAGCTGTTTTTT.

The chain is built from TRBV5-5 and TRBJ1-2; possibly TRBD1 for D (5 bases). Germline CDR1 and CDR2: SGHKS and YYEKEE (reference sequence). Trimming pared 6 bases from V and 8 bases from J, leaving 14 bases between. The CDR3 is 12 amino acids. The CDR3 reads CASNIPGLGYTF. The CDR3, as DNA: TGTGCCAGCAACATTCCAGGGTTGGGCTACACCTTC.

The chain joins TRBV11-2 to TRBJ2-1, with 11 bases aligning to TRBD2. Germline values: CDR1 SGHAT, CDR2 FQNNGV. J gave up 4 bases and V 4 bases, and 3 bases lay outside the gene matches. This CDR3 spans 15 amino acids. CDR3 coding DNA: TGTGCCAGCAGCTCGGGACTAGCGGAGTACAATGAGCAGTTCTTC. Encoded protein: CASSSGLAEYNEQFF.

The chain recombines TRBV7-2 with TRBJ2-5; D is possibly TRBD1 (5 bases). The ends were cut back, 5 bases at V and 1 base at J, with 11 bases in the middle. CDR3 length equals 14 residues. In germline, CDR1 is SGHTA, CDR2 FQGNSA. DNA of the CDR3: TGTGCCAGCAGCCACGACAGAGGCCAAGAGACCCAGTACTTC. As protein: CASSHDRGQETQYF. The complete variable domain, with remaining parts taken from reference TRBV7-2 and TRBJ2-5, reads GAGVSQSPSNKVTEKGKDVELRCDPISGHTALYWYRQSLGQGLEFLIYFQGNSAPDKSGLPSDRFSAERTGGSVSTLTIQRTQQEDSAVYLCASSHDRGQETQYFGPGTRLLVL.

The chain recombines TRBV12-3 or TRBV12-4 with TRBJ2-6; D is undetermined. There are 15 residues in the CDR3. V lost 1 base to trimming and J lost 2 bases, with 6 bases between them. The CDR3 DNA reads TGTGCCAGCAGTTTAGGGGCTCCTGGGGCCAACGTCCTGACTTTC. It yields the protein CASSLGAPGANVLTF.

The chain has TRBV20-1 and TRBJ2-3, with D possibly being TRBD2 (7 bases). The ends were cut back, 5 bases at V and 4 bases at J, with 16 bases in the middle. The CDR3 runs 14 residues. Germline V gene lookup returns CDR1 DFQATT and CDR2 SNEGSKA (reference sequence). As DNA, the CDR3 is TGCAGTGCTCTGAGGGGGGGATACGCAGATACGCAGTATTTT. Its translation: CSALRGGYADTQYF.